This TCR beta chain was profiled in a study of cytotoxic CD8 clonotypes in ibrutinib-treated CLL. The wider study: Average yields of approximately 230,000 productive templates and tens of thousands of productive rearrangements characterized the samples.

Findings of the study overall: Baseline clonality, higher than in age-matched healthy donors, tracked circulating CD8+ T-cell counts.

Genomic DNA (about 2 micrograms) was obtained from cryopreserved PBMCs for construction of TCR beta libraries. Per germline, CDR1 SQVTM and CDR2 ANQGSEA. The ends were cut back, 0 bases at V and 5 bases at J, with 13 bases in the middle. The CDR3 length is 14 residues. To note about this clone: Its antigen is currently unknown.

Sequencing used immunoSEQ multiplex PCR; TCRdb keeps in-frame clones, though not all of them. The sample shows 45,000 to 55,000 clones, roughly 50% of them seen only once. The rearrangement joins TRBV29-1 to TRBJ1-1; D is perhaps TRBD1 (5 bases). Sequences were derived from PBMCs, sampled after 12 months of ibrutinib treatment. This sequence was found in a human donor with chronic lymphocytic leukemia. The DNA of the CDR3 is TGCAGCGTTGAAGACACACCCGAGGGGACTGAAGCTTTCTTT. Encoded protein: CSVEDTPEGTEAFF.